The clone carrying this TCR beta chain was seen more than once but under ten times. Its specificity is unknown. Time point in this sample: week 23, last vaccination. All doses held 300 ug of mutant IDH1 20-mer peptide, with topical imiquimod. Method: immunoSEQ multiplex PCR; TCRdb's copy keeps in-frame clones and lacks some. The table includes some 40,000 clones, about four fifths detected once. This sample is drawn from a study of a mutant IDH1 vaccine in newly diagnosed glioma. About the study: Patients were given eight vaccinations, scheduled in weeks 1, 3, 5, 7, 11, 15, 19 and 23. Vaccines were first given 4-6 weeks after radiotherapy alone, or with temozolomide cycles. Treated patients comprised about 60% males and approximately 38% females, mean age approximately 38 years.

Points from the study as a whole: The vaccine induced immune responses, and these occurred in around 93% of patients.

Trimming shortened V by 4 bases and J by 4 bases, and 14 bases separated the two germline ends. The V gene's germline CDR1 is SGHRS and CDR2 YFSETQ. There are 14 residues in the CDR3. This specimen was PBMCs, taken from a glioma patient whose treatment included an IDH1 peptide vaccine. The receptor was derived from a man aged 40-49 years with glioma. The genes are TRBV5-1 and TRBJ1-1; D ambiguous. In DNA form, the CDR3 reads TGCGCCAGCAGCCCCGGGGTTGGTGGCACTGAAGCTTTCTTT. Translation: CASSPGVGGTEAFF.